The subject of this entry is one T cell receptor beta chain. The data were obtained in a study of T cell repertoires in cytomegalovirus infection. Study-level background: An indication of both CMV infection and matching HLA type came from public TCR beta signatures.

Via MiXCR, TCRdb re-called the reads, giving one row per CDR3 protein. The sample includes roughly 180,000 distinct CDR3 sequences, 17% seen only once; the top ten take approximately 25%. Trimming stripped 5 bases from V and 3 bases from J, with 10 bases between. The length of the CDR3 is 13 residues. Germline V gene lookup returns CDR1 MGHDK and CDR2 SYGVNS. The receptor was derived from a human donor in good health (CMV status not recorded). Some clones in this sample may be carry-over from other donors' samples. Material: CD8+ T cells from PBMCs. The V call is TRBV25-1, the J call TRBJ1-1; no definite D call. The CDR3 coding sequence is TGTGCCAGCAGTATATCCTTGGACACTGAAGCTTTCTTT. Translating gives CASSISLDTEAFF.